This TCR beta chain was captured in a study of neurological immune-mediated disorders (dated by TCRdb to the late 2010s). In the study overall: Among the approximately 35 multiple sclerosis patients, relapsing-remitting MS accounted for around 30 and secondary progressive MS accounted for 3. The study compared peripheral blood TCR-beta repertoires of HTLV-I-associated myelopathy (HAM/TSP) patients, multiple sclerosis patients and healthy controls using UMI-based sequencing. Alongside PBMC samples, the set of approximately 100 TCR-beta libraries contained longitudinal samples, technical triplicates, and paired CD4+ and CD8+ T-cell subsets that had been sorted. The cohort was made up of about 65 subjects, consisting of around 14 HAM/TSP patients, some 34 multiple sclerosis patients and about 20 healthy controls. What the study reported, not specific to this receptor: Expanded clones from different subjects shared no identical CDR3 amino acid sequences, which suggests that TCR-beta repertoires were private in all groups. In phylogenetic analysis, the repertoires of 18 of 34 MS patients grouped into a cluster of related CDR3 sequences, which suggests a possible signature at the repertoire level. TCR clonal expansion was highest in HAM/TSP patients and lowest in MS patients, with MS patients falling below even healthy controls. No clinical or MRI features were associated with the MS cluster, and the authors said that larger cohorts are needed.

cDNA was synthesized by template-switch 5'RACE using a primer carrying a 10-nucleotide random unique molecular identifier by which each TCR transcript was tagged. Each sequencing run produced over 160 million TCR-beta sequences covering 15-18 subjects. Total RNA was extracted with the RNeasy kit. Using the KAPA Real-time Library Amplification kit, TCR-beta VDJ regions were amplified with primers for the TCR constant region and the 5'RACE anchor. Sample indexes and Illumina adaptors were added in a first PCR, after which library yield was increased in a second PCR. After Ampure bead purification, the roughly 650 bp TCR product was size-selected on a 2% E-gel SizeSelection system. Library quality was checked on a Bioanalyzer, concentration was measured with Qubit, and libraries were quantified with the Kapa Library Quantification kit before pooling. An Illumina HiSeq 2500 sequenced the libraries paired-end 2 x 150 bp. To increase sequence diversity, roughly 24-32% phiX was spiked into each library pool. As for how the authors treated the data: Quality-filtered reads were processed with the UMI-based MiGEC pipeline, and over 85% of raw TCR sequences were removed by the MiGEC pipeline during error correction. IMGT germline references were used for alignment of VDJ genes, and clonotypes were defined by a unique CDR3 amino acid sequence together with V-J genes. Clonal expansion, Shannon diversity, and CDR3 relatedness (CalcPairwiseDistances, ClusterSamples) were evaluated with VDJtools, and phylogenetic trees were built with CLCbio workbench. Expanded clones were defined as having at least 8 unique UMIs, based on coefficient-of-variation modelling across technical triplicates. TCRdb's own reprocessing of the public reads used fastp at Q25 and MiXCR and kept productive beta chains. Duplicate CDR3 protein sequences are folded into a single record with the most common DNA and genes. For this entry, the V and J calls and clone size follow TCRdb and not the study's own pipeline. A total of fewer than 85,000 distinct CDR3 sequences appear in this sample, almost 4% of them only once. The ten biggest clones cover approximately 1.2% of the sample.

Libraries from unsorted PBMCs were made from 2 million PBMCs kept in RNAlater at -80 degrees C until RNA extraction. Multiple sclerosis patients were enrolled in a US clinical protocol under which disease progression was evaluated by magnetic resonance imaging. Peripheral blood was subjected to Ficoll-Hypaque density gradient centrifugation to isolate PBMCs, which were then cryopreserved in liquid nitrogen. This clonotype has ten or more counts. Its antigen is not yet known. One base away there is no much larger clone; base qualities are not given. Trimmed from V: 0 bases; trimmed from J: 5 bases; junction bases lacking a gene match: 8. CDR3 length: 17 amino acids, cysteine to phenylalanine. Here the CDR3 DNA is all that survives: 51 bases in frame from base 1.

The chain is made from TRBV12-3 or TRBV12-4 and TRBJ1-1; 11 middle bases align to TRBD1. The origin of this receptor is a man aged 25-45 years with multiple sclerosis. The specimen was PBMCs. Here is the DNA: TGTGCCAGCAGTTTAGCGCTTGGACAGGGGGCAGGGACTGAAGCTTTCTTT. Translated, it gives CASSLALGQGAGTEAFF.